These 14 T cell receptor beta chains were sequenced from one sample in a study of Ad26.COV2.S vaccination and SARS-CoV-2 variants. Sequencing used immunoSEQ multiplex PCR; TCRdb keeps in-frame clones, though not all of them. The sample has about 350,000 clones; around 83% are singletons. As for treatment: approximately 18 received Ad26.COV2.S at low or high dose, single or two shots; 5 received placebo; per-sample allocation not given. Following the first vaccine or placebo injection, samples were taken on day 63. Here the sequenced sample was peripheral blood, taken in a trial of Ad26.COV2.S vaccine versus placebo. The source is a person aged 18-65 years who received the Ad26.COV2.S COVID-19 vaccine or a placebo.

The V and J genes are TRBV18 and TRBJ1-2; TRBD1 aligns across 10 bases. Trimming cost V 3 bases and J 7 bases; bases outside gene matches: 8. CDR1 is KGHSH, CDR2 LQKENI, per germline. The length of the CDR3 is 15 residues. CDR3 sequence: CASSPPGQGIFGYTF. DNA of the CDR3: TGTGCCAGCTCACCTCCGGGACAGGGGATATTTGGCTACACCTTC. The whole variable domain, filled in from reference TRBV18 and TRBJ1-2, reads NAGVMQNPRHLVRRRGQEARLRCSPMKGHSHVYWYRQLPEEGLKFMVYLQKENIIDESGMPKERFSAEFPKEGPSILRIQQVVRGDSAAYFCASSPPGQGIFGYTFGSGTRLTVV.

The rearrangement joins TRBV5-6 to TRBJ2-5; D is uncertain. The CDR3 has 15 residues. Germline V gives CDR1 SGHDT, CDR2 YYEEEE. V was cut by 4 bases and J by 2 bases, with 15 bases left in between. CDR3 bases: TGTGCCAGCAGCGACTCTATGGGGATTCAAGAGACCCAGTACTTC. This sequence encodes CASSDSMGIQETQYF.

The chain employs TRBV2 and TRBJ2-7; 9 bases line up with TRBD1. This CDR3 has 14 amino acids. The germline CDR1 and CDR2 sequences are SNHLY and FYNNEI. J lost 6 bases, V lost 5 bases, and 8 bases had no gene match. CDR3 in DNA: TGTGCCAGCAGTCGACAGGGGGGCTTCTCCGAGCAGTACTTC. Protein sequence: CASSRQGGFSEQYF.

The chain uses TRBV21-1 and TRBJ2-5; TRBD1, the D gene given by the table, was not confirmed from the DNA. TRBV21-1 is a known pseudogene. This CDR3 is 15 amino acids long. CDR3 bases: TGTGCCAGCAGCGCCCAAGGTAGGGGCAAGGAGACCCAGTACTTC. Residues: CASSAQGRGKETQYF.

This CDR3 is CASSNPLAAQETQYF. In nucleotides, the CDR3 is TGTGCCAGCAGCAACCCACTAGCGGCCCAAGAGACCCAGTACTTC. This chain uses TRBV7-9 with TRBJ2-5; 8 bases fit TRBD2. The CDR3 loop spans 15 amino acids. Germline-derived CDR1 and CDR2 are SEHNR and FQNEAQ (reference sequence). With V trimmed by 5 bases and J by 1 base, 6 bases remained unmatched.

The CDR3 loop is CASSQTDSYQPQHF. DNA for the CDR3: TGTGCCAGCAGCCAGACAGATAGTTATCAGCCCCAGCATTTT. The rearrangement joins TRBV7-6 to TRBJ1-5, with D possibly TRBD1 on 5 matching bases. Trimming removed 5 bases at V and 5 bases at J, with 13 bases between. Germline-derived CDR1 and CDR2 are SGHVS and FNYEAQ. The CDR3 extends over 14 amino acids. The complete variable domain, with remaining parts taken from reference TRBV7-6 and TRBJ1-5, reads GAGVSQSPRYKVTKRGQDVALRCDPISGHVSLYWYRQALGQGPEFLTYFNYEAQQDKSGLPNDRFSAERPEGSISTLTIQRTEQRDSAMYRCASSQTDSYQPQHFGDGTRLSIL.

The rearrangement joins TRBV5-1 to TRBJ2-2; TRBD1 agrees at 9 bases. The J segment lost 6 bases and the V segment lost 4 bases, leaving 13 bases of the junction unmatched. There are 17 residues in the CDR3. CDR1 SGHRS and CDR2 YFSETQ come from the germline V gene. In DNA form, the CDR3 reads TGCGCCAGCAGCCTAACAGGACAGGGGACAAAGGCCGGGGAGCTGTTTTTT. It specifies CASSLTGQGTKAGELFF.

The genes are TRBV9 and TRBJ2-5, with D perhaps TRBD2 (6 bases). The V gene lost 5 bases and the J gene lost 7 bases, with 9 bases spanning the gap. The CDR3 covers 11 residues. Germline lookup yields CDR1 SGDLS and CDR2 YYNGEE. The CDR3 nucleotides read TGTGCCAGCAGTCCCGGGGGGACCCAGTACTTC. Amino acids: CASSPGGTQYF.

This chain connects TRBV5-1 to TRBJ1-4; no reliable D call. Looked up from germline, CDR1 is SGHRS and CDR2 is YFSETQ. The length of the CDR3 is 15 residues. V gave up 0 bases and J gave up 3 bases, with 9 bases separating them. For the CDR3, the DNA is TGCGCCAGCAGCTTGGTGGCAGGACCTAATGAAAAACTGTTTTTT. Its protein product is CASSLVAGPNEKLFF.

The chain combines TRBV11-3 with TRBJ2-3, with 11 nucleotides matching TRBD2. There are 16 residues in the CDR3. Germline CDR1 reads SGHNT; CDR2 reads YENEEA. The J segment lost 2 bases and the V segment lost 5 bases, leaving 6 bases of the junction unmatched. The CDR3 protein is CASSVLAGGYTDTQYF. The DNA for the CDR3 is TGTGCCAGCAGCGTCCTAGCGGGAGGTTACACAGATACGCAGTATTTT.

This clone was found once. The chain recombines TRBV3-1 (or the pseudogene TRBV3-2) with TRBJ1-2; D might be TRBD1 (5 bases). Trimming removed 0 bases from V and 2 bases from J, with 16 bases in between. This CDR3 comprises 17 residues. CDR1 LGHDT and CDR2 YNNKEL come from the germline V gene (reference sequence). In nucleotides, the CDR3 is TGTGCCAGCAGCCAAGATGGAGAGGAAGGGGTAAACTATGGCTACACCTTC. Protein: CASSQDGEEGVNYGYTF.

The gene calls are TRBV5-6 and TRBJ2-1, with TRBD2 matching 8 bases. V was clipped by 0 bases and J by 10 bases; unmatched bases: 3. The germline V gene encodes CDR1 SGHDT and CDR2 YYEEEE. The length of the CDR3 is 13 residues. The CDR3 spells CASSLVLAGEQFF. The CDR3 bases are TGTGCCAGCAGCTTGGTGTTAGCGGGGGAGCAGTTCTTC.

This rearrangement joins TRBV19 to TRBJ1-6, with D tentatively TRBD1 (6 bases). This CDR3 is built from 17 residues. The V gene's germline CDR1 is LNHDA and CDR2 SQIVND (reference sequence). Trimming stripped 3 bases from V and 10 bases from J, with 22 bases between. The CDR3, as DNA: TGTGCCAGTAGTATCGGTAGGCGACAGGTGGCCACCTCACCCCTCCACTTT. Translating it yields CASSIGRRQVATSPLHF.

The CDR3 DNA is TGCGCCAGCAGCTTGCAACCGGGTTCGGGAAACACCATATATTTT. Amino acid sequence: CASSLQPGSGNTIYF. V and J are TRBV5-1 and TRBJ1-3; D remains ambiguous. Per germline, CDR1 SGHRS and CDR2 YFSETQ. There are 15 residues in the CDR3. The V end was cut by 1 base, the J end by 4 bases, with 12 bases between.